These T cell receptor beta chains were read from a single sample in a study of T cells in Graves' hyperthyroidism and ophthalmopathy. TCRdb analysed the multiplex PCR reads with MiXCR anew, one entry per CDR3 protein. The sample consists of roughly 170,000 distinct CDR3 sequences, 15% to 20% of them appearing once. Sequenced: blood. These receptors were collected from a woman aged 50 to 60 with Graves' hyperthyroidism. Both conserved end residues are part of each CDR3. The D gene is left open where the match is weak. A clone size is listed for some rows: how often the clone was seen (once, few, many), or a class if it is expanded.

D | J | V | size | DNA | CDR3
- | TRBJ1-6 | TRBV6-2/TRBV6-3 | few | TGTGCCAGCAGTTACTCGACGCTGACAATCAAACCTGTTAGCTCCTATAATTCACCCCTCCACTTT | CASSYSTLTIKPVSSYNSPLHF
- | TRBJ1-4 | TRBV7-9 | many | TGTGCCAGCAGCTTAGACGAGTTCTCTAATGAAAAACTGTTTTTT | CASSLDEFSNEKLFF
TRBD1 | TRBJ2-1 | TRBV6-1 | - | TGTGCCAGCAGTGAATTTCGGTCGACAGGGTATGAGCAGTTCTTC | CASSEFRSTGYEQFF
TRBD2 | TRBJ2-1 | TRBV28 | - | TGTGCCACAGAGACTAGCGGGAGGAATTGGGGGAATGAGCAGTTCTTC | CATETSGRNWGNEQFF
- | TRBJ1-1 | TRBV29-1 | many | TGCAGCGCCCAAGAGGACATCCGGCCTGACACTGAAGCTTTCTTT | CSAQEDIRPDTEAFF
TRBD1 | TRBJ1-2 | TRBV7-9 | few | TGTGCCAGCAGCGACCGGGACAGGGGCTATGGCTACACCTTC | CASSDRDRGYGYTF
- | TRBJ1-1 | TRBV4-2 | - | TGTGCCAGCAGCCAAGGGAGGAGGGGGACCCCCTCCACTGAAGCTTTCTTT | CASSQGRRGTPSTEAFF
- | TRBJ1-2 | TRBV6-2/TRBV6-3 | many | TGTGCCAGCAGTTACGCCAGGGTTGGCTACACCTTC | CASSYARVGYTF
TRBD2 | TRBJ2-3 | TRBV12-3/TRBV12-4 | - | TGTGCCAGCAGTCCAGCGGGAGGGCCCGGAGATACGCAGTATTTT | CASSPAGGPGDTQYF
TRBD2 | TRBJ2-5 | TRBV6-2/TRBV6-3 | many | TGTGCCAGCAGTACCCCAGCGGGGGTCTCTATGTGGACCCAGTACTTC | CASSTPAGVSMWTQYF
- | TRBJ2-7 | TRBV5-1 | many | TGCGCCAGCAGCTTTCCTTCCGGGACTCCGGACCACGAGCAGTACTTC | CASSFPSGTPDHEQYF
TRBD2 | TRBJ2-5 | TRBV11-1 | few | TGTGCCAGCAGCCTGGGACTAGCTTCGGAGACCCAGTACTTC | CASSLGLASETQYF
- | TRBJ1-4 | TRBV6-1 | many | TGTGCCAGCAGCTTTGGGTGGGCTACTAATGAAAAACTGTTTTTT | CASSFGWATNEKLFF
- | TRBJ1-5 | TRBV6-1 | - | TGTGCCGCCCGCCCGAGTAATCAGCCCCAGCATTTT | CAARPSNQPQHF
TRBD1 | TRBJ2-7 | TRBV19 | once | TGTGCCAGTAGTGTCGCGACAGGGCACGGAGTGAGGCAGTACTTC | CASSVATGHGVRQYF
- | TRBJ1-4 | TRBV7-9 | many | TGTGCCAGCAGCGCAGCCCTACAGCCGAATGAAAAACTGTTTTTT | CASSAALQPNEKLFF
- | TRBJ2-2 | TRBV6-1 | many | TGTGCCAGCAGTCCCTGGGGGGGCTCAAACACCGGGGAGCTGTTTTTT | CASSPWGGSNTGELFF
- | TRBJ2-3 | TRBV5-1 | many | TGCGCCAGCAGCTTGGAGCGGGATACGCAGTATTTT | CASSLERDTQYF
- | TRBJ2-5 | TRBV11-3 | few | TGTGCCAGCAGCCACGGGACCAAGGAAACTGATCACCAAGAGACCCAGTACTTC | CASSHGTKETDHQETQYF
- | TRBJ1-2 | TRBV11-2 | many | TGTGCCAGCATCGGATTGGGTCCGCTGGGGTATGGCTACACCTTC | CASIGLGPLGYGYTF
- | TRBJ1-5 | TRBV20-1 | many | TGCAGTGCTAGAGATAGCGGGGCTGGCAATCAGCCCCAGCATTTT | CSARDSGAGNQPQHF
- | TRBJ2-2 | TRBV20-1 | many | TGCAGTGCTAGACAGAACACCGGGGAGCTGTTTTTT | CSARQNTGELFF
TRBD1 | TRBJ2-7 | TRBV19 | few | TGTGCCAGTAGTATCGGGACAGGAGCCTCCTACGAGCAGTACTTC | CASSIGTGASYEQYF
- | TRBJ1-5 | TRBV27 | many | TGTGCCAGCAGCGTGGGGTGGGATAGCAATCAGCCCCAGCATTTT | CASSVGWDSNQPQHF
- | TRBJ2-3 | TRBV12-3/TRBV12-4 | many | TGTGCCAGCAGTTTAGAGGAATTGGCCACAGATACGCAGTATTTT | CASSLEELATDTQYF
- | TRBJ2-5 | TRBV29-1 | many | TGCAGCGTTGCGCTAGGCGGATACCAAGAGACCCAGTACTTC | CSVALGGYQETQYF
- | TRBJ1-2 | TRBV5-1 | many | TGCGCCAGCAGCTTAGGGGCCTCCTTCAACCAGATGGGCTACACCTTC | CASSLGASFNQMGYTF
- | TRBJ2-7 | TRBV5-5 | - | TGTGCCAGCAGCTTTCCCCACTCCTACGAGCAGTACTTC | CASSFPHSYEQYF
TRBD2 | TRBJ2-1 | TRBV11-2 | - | TGTGCCAGCAGCTTGGATACGGGGGGATGGAATGAGCAGTTCTTC | CASSLDTGGWNEQFF
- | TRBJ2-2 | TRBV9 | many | TGTGCCAGCAATAACGCCCTAAACACCGGGGAGCTGTTTTTT | CASNNALNTGELFF
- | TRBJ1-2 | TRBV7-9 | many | TGTGCCAGCAGCTTAGGGACGGATGGCTACACCTTC | CASSLGTDGYTF
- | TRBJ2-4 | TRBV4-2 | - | TGTGCCAGCAGCCAGGGCCAGAACGTGGCCAAAAACATTCAGTACTTC | CASSQGQNVAKNIQYF
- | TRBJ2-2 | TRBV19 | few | TGTGCCAGTAGTATAGTGGGGGTTGACACCGGGGAGCTGTTTTTT | CASSIVGVDTGELFF
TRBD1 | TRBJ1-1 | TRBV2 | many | TGTGCCAGCAGCTCCGAAGGACAGGGGGCTTCAGAAGCTTTCTTT | CASSSEGQGASEAFF
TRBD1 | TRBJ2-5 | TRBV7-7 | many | TGTGCTAGCAGCTTTCGGCTCGGCGGGACAGGGTTTCAAGAGACCCAGTACTTC | CASSFRLGGTGFQETQYF
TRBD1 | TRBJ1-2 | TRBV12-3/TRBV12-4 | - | TGTGCCAGCAGCGAGGGACAGGCAGCTAACTATGGCTACACCTTC | CASSEGQAANYGYTF
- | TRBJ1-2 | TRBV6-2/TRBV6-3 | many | TGTGCCAGCAGTTACCCAGGCTACACCTTC | CASSYPGYTF
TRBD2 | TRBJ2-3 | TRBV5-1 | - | TGCGCCAGCAGATACACTAGCGGGGGACAAGATACGCAGTATTTT | CASRYTSGGQDTQYF
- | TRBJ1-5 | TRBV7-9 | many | TGTGCCAGCAGCTTAGCAGGCCCTAATCAGCCCCAGCATTTT | CASSLAGPNQPQHF
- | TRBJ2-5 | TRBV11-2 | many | TGTGCCAGCAGCTTAGTCGGGACTTCCAAGGAGACCCAGTACTTC | CASSLVGTSKETQYF
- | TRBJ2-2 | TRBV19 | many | TGTGCCAGTAGTCCCGCCCCTGTTCCGAACACCGGGGAGCTGTTTTTT | CASSPAPVPNTGELFF
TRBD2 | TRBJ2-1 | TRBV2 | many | TGTGCCAGCTTCCTAGCGGGGATCTACAATGAGCAGTTCTTC | CASFLAGIYNEQFF
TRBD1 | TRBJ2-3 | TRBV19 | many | TGTGCCAGTAGTATAGGACAGGGGGTCCCAGATACGCAGTATTTT | CASSIGQGVPDTQYF
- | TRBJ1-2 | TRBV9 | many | TGTGCCAGCAGCGTAGGTCCAGAAAACTATGGCTACACCTTC | CASSVGPENYGYTF
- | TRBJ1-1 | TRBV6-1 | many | TGTGCCCACCAGAGGAACACTGAAGCTTTCTTT | CAHQRNTEAFF
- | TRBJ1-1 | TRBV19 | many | TGTGCCAGTAGTAGGGCGGGGGGAGCTGAAGCTTTCTTT | CASSRAGGAEAFF
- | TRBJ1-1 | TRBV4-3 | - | TGCGCCAGCAGCCAAGTTCTTGTGGCCCCTGAAGCTTTCTTT | CASSQVLVAPEAFF
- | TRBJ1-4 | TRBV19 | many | TGTGCCAGGGCTTATGGGGGGAAACTGTTTTTT | CARAYGGKLFF
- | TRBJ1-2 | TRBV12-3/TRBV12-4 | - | TGTGCCAGCAGTTTTGGAGGGAGCTACACCTTC | CASSFGGSYTF
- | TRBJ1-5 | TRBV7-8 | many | TGTGCCAGCAGCCAGGAAAGCGGGAGCAATCAGCCCCAGCATTTT | CASSQESGSNQPQHF
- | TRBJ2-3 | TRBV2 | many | TGTGCCAGCAGTGTCGGGGGTTCCACAGATACGCAGTATTTT | CASSVGGSTDTQYF
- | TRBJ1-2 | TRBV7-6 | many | TGTGCCAGCAGCTTAGGGCCGGGGAACCCACTGGGCTACACCTTC | CASSLGPGNPLGYTF
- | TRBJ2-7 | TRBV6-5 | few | TGTGCCAGCAGTTTCGGACGGTTCGGCTCCTACGAGCAGTACTTC | CASSFGRFGSYEQYF
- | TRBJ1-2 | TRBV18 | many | TGTGCCAGCTCACCATCTGCCAGGGTTGACTATGGCTACACCTTC | CASSPSARVDYGYTF
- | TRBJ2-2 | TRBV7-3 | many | TGTGCCAGCAGCTTAATAGGGGGATGGACCGGGGAGCTGTTTTTT | CASSLIGGWTGELFF
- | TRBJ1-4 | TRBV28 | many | TGTGCCAGCAGTCTCCGAACAGCAACTAATGAAAAACTGTTTTTT | CASSLRTATNEKLFF